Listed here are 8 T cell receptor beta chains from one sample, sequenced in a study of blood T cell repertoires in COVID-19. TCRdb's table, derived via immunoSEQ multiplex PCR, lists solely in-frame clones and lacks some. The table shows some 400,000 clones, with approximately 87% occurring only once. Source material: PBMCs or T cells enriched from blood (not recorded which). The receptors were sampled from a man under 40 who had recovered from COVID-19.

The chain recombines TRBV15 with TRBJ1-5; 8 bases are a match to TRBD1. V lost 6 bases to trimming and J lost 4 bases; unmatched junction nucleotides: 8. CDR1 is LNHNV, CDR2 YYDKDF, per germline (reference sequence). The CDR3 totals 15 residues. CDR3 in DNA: TGTGCCACCAGACCCGACAGGGGCCTTAATCAGCCCCAGCATTTT. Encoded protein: CATRPDRGLNQPQHF.

Written as DNA, the CDR3 is TGTGCCATCCCGGGCGGGGGACAGGGTAACTACAATGAGCAGTTCTTC. Protein: CAIPGGGQGNYNEQFF. The genes are TRBV10-3 and TRBJ2-1; 9 positions match TRBD1. Germline CDR1 reads ENHRY; CDR2 reads SYGVKD. V lost 8 bases and J lost 3; bases outside the gene matches: 11. The CDR3 has 16 residues.

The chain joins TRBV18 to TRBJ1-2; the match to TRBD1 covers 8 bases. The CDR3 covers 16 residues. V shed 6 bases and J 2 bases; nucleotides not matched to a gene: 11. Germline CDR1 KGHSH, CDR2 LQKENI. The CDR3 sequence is CASSRDRGQMNYGYTF. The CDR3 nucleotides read TGTGCCAGCTCCCGAGACAGGGGCCAAATGAACTATGGCTACACCTTC.

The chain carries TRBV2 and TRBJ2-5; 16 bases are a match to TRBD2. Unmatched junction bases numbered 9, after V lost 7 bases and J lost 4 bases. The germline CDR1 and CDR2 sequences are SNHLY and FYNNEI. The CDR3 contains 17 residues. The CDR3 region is CASNLGTSGGGRETQYF. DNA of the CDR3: TGTGCCAGCAACCTAGGGACTAGCGGGGGGGGTCGAGAGACCCAGTACTTC.

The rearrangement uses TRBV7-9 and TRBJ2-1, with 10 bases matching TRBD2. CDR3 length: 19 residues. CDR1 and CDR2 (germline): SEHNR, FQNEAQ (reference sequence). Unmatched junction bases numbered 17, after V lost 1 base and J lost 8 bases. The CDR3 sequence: CASSLDWPVSGGAEDEQFF. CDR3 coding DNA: TGTGCCAGCAGCTTAGATTGGCCTGTGAGCGGGGGGGCCGAAGATGAGCAGTTCTTC.

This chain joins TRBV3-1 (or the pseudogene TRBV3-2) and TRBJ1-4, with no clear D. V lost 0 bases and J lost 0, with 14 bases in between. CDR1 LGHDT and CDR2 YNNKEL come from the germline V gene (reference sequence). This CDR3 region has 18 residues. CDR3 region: CASSQEGRTSATNEKLFF. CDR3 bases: TGTGCCAGCAGCCAAGAGGGTCGGACTTCTGCAACTAATGAAAAACTGTTTTTT.

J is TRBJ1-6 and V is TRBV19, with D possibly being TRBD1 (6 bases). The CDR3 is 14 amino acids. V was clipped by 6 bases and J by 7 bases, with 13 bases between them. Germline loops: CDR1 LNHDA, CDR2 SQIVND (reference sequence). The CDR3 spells CASSVQGRNSPLHF. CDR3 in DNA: TGTGCCAGTAGCGTACAGGGACGGAATTCACCCCTCCACTTT.

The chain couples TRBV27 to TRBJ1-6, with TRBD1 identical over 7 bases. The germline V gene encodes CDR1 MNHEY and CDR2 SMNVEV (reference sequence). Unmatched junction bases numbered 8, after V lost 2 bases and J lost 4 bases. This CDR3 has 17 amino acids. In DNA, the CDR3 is TGTGCCAGCAGTTTACTAGGGGGCGTGGGGTATAATTCACCCCTCCACTTT. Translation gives CASSLLGGVGYNSPLHF.